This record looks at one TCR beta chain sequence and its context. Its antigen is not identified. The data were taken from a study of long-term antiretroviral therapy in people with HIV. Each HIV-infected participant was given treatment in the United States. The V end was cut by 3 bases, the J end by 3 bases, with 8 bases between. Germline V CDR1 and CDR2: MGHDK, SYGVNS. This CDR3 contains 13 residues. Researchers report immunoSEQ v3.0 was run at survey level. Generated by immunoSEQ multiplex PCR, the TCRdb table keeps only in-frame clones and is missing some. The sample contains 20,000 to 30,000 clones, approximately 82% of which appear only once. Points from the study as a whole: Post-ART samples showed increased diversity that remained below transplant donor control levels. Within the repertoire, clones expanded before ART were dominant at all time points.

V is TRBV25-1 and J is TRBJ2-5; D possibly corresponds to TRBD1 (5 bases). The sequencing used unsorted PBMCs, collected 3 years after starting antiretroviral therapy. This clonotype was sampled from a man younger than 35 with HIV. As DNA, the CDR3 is TGTGCCAGCAGTGACAGGGTAGAAGAGACCCAGTACTTC. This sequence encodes CASSDRVEETQYF.